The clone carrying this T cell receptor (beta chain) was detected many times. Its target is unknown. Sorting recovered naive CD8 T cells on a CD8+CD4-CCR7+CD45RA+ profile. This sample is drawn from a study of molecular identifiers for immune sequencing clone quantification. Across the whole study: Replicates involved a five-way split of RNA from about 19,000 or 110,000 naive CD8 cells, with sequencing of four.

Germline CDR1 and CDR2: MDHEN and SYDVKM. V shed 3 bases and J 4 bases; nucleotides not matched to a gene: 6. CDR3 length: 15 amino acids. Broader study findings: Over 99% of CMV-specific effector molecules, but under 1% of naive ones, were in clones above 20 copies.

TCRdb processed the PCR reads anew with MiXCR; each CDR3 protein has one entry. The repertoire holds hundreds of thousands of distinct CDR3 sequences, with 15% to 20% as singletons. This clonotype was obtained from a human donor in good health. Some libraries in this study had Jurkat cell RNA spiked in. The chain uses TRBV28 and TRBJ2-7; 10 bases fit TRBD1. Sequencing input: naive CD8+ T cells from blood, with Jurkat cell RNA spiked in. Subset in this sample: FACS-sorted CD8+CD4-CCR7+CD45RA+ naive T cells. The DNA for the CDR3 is TGTGCCAGCAGTTTTCTTCCGGGACAGGGGTACGAGCAGTACTTC. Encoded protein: CASSFLPGQGYEQYF.